The next 22 T cell receptor beta chains were all read from a single sample in a study of post-analysis software for immune sequencing data. Unique molecular identifiers had been added to the TCR beta cDNA libraries. TCRdb re-analysed the PCR reads in MiXCR, keeping a single row per CDR3 protein. Among 350,000 to 450,000 distinct CDR3 sequences listed, less than 35% were seen once. The study's findings and limits: Compared with controls, patients had more of about 5 TRBV segments, including TRBV5-6, TRBV5-1 and TRBV20-1.

These receptors' targets are unknown. Sequencing was performed on blood. Receptors were obtained from a girl aged 5-17 years with multiple sclerosis.

This CDR3 is CSARELGQGESYEQYF. The CDR3 nucleotides are TGCAGTGCTAGAGAACTCGGACAGGGGGAGAGCTACGAGCAGTACTTC. The chain employs TRBV20-1 and TRBJ2-7; 10 bases map to TRBD1. The CDR3 loop spans 16 amino acids. Looked up from germline, CDR1 is DFQATT and CDR2 is SNEGSKA (reference sequence). The V segment lost 0 bases and the J segment 3 bases; nucleotides outside the gene matches: 8.

The chain combines TRBV20-1 with TRBJ1-1; a possible D gene is TRBD1 (6 bases). Trimming stripped 2 bases from V and 1 base from J, with 20 bases between. There are 17 residues in the CDR3. CDR1 DFQATT and CDR2 SNEGSKA come from the germline V gene (reference sequence). The DNA for the CDR3 is TGCAGTGCTAGAACCCATCGGGGGGCGCGGAGGAACACTGAAGCTTTCTTT. Amino acids: CSARTHRGARRNTEAFF.

In this sample, this clonotype turned up once. The V and J genes are TRBV6-5 and TRBJ2-7; 8 nucleotides line up with TRBD2. The last part of the DNA fits TRBJ2-5 better; the J call may be wrong. Germline loops: CDR1 MNHEY, CDR2 SVGAGI. The CDR3 runs 14 residues. The CDR3 loop is CAGSPGGGGKTQYF. The CDR3 DNA reads as TGTGCTGGCAGTCCCGGGGGGGGCGGGAAGACCCAGTACTTC.

This rearrangement joins TRBV12-3 or TRBV12-4 to TRBJ1-5, with 7 bases fitting TRBD1. Unmatched junction bases numbered 6, after V lost 5 bases and J lost 2 bases. The CDR3 loop spans 15 amino acids. The CDR3 reads CASSRTGGRNQPQHF. The DNA for the CDR3 is TGTGCCAGCAGTCGGACAGGAGGTCGCAATCAGCCCCAGCATTTT.

This clonotype turned up a few times. The genes are TRBV6-2 or TRBV6-3 and TRBJ1-2; 7 bases fit TRBD1. Trimming took 1 base from V and 6 from J; bases not matched to a gene: 8. Germline CDR1 is MNHEY and CDR2 is SVGEGT. The CDR3 is 15 amino acids. In nucleotides, the CDR3 is TGTGCCAGCAGTTACTTTTTAGGGACAGACGATGGCTACACCTTC. Translated: CASSYFLGTDDGYTF.

The chain is built from TRBV10-3 and TRBJ1-4; D is unresolved. Trimming cost V 2 bases and J 3 bases, with 10 bases left between them. Germline CDR1 reads ENHRY; CDR2 reads SYGVKD. The CDR3 contains 15 residues. CDR3 amino acids: CAISEEGKPNEKLFF. The CDR3 nucleotides read TGTGCCATCAGTGAGGAAGGGAAGCCTAATGAAAAACTGTTTTTT.

J is TRBJ2-7 and V is TRBV3-1; D possibly uses TRBD1 or TRBD2 (5 bases each). V lost 0 bases and J lost 0, with 15 bases in between. This CDR3 spans 17 amino acids. The V gene's germline CDR1 is LGHDT and CDR2 YNNKEL (reference sequence). In DNA, the CDR3 is TGTGCCAGCAGCCAAGAAGGGGCAGGGAGTAGCTCCTACGAGCAGTACTTC. It specifies CASSQEGAGSSSYEQYF.

The chain recombines TRBV7-9 with TRBJ1-1; D not certain. Trimming left V 5 bases short and J 10 bases short, with 17 bases between. The CDR3 is 13 amino acids. The V gene's germline CDR1 is SEHNR and CDR2 FQNEAQ (reference sequence). The CDR3 here is CASSTRLTMGAFF. The CDR3, as DNA: TGTGCCAGCAGCACCCGTCTTACGATGGGAGCTTTCTTT.

The V call is TRBV2, the J call TRBJ2-1; 7 nucleotides match TRBD2. This CDR3 contains 14 residues. Germline CDR1 is SNHLY and CDR2 is FYNNEI. J gave up 3 bases and V 10 bases, and 9 bases lay outside the gene matches. The CDR3 loop is CATLRELGYNEQFF. The CDR3 DNA is TGTGCCACCCTGCGGGAGTTAGGCTACAATGAGCAGTTCTTC.

The CDR3 DNA follows: TGTGCCTGGAGTGTAAGGACGGAGCGTATGCAGTACTTC. Translated, it gives CAWSVRTERMQYF. V is TRBV30 and J is TRBJ2-5; D unresolved. Germline lookup yields CDR1 GTSNPN and CDR2 SVGIG (reference sequence). Deletions cut 0 bases from V and 11 bases from J, with 16 bases between. CDR3 length: 13 amino acids. Based on the CDR3 plus reference TRBV30 and TRBJ2-5, the full variable domain is SQTIHQWPATLVQPVGSPLSLECTVEGTSNPNLYWYRQAAGRGLQLLFYSVGIGQISSEVPQNLSASRPQDRQFILSSKKLLLSDSGFYLCAWSVRTERMQYFGPGTRLLVL.

V and J are TRBV28 and TRBJ2-7; 10 bases match TRBD1. This CDR3 is built from 15 residues. V gave up 4 bases and J gave up 7 bases; unmatched junction bases: 10. In germline, CDR1 is MDHEN, CDR2 SYDVKM. CDR3 sequence reads: CASSSYGTGDEEQYF. Written as DNA, the CDR3 is TGTGCCAGCAGTTCATACGGGACAGGGGACGAGGAGCAGTACTTC.

The rearrangement joins TRBV11-2 to TRBJ2-5; 7 bases map to TRBD1. V trimming: 4 bases; J trimming: 5 bases; junction bases outside the gene matches: 7. Germline V gene sequence: CDR1 SGHAT, CDR2 FQNNGV. The CDR3 runs 14 residues. The CDR3 loop reads CASSSLRGKETQYF. DNA of the CDR3: TGTGCCAGCAGCTCCCTCAGGGGGAAGGAGACCCAGTACTTC.

The chain is built from TRBV12-3 or TRBV12-4 and TRBJ2-5; maybe TRBD2 (6 bases). This CDR3 spans 16 amino acids. Trimming left V 2 bases short and J 2 bases short, with 15 bases between. This CDR3 reads CASSLRTGLEQETQYF. CDR3 sequence (DNA): TGTGCCAGCAGTTTAAGGACGGGACTGGAACAAGAGACCCAGTACTTC.

The chain employs TRBV7-3 and TRBJ2-2; 14 nucleotides agree with TRBD2. CDR3 length equals 15 residues. V dropped 6 bases and J dropped 5; count of bases not matched to a gene: 2. CDR1 is SGHTA, CDR2 FQGTGA, per germline. CDR3 sequence (DNA): TGTGCCAGCAGTCGGACTAGCGGGGGGACCGGGGAGCTGTTTTTT. Its protein is CASSRTSGGTGELFF.

This clonotype was counted between two and nine times. The genes are TRBV5-1 and TRBJ2-1; 8 nucleotides agree with TRBD1. In germline, CDR1 is SGHRS, CDR2 YFSETQ. The CDR3 has 13 amino acids. J was trimmed by 14 bases and V by 4 bases; bases with no gene match: 11. The CDR3 protein is CASSRPGQVDKFF. The CDR3 region has the DNA TGCGCCAGCAGCCGCCCGGGACAGGTGGATAAGTTCTTC.

The sample holds a few counts of this clonotype. The genes are TRBV7-2 and TRBJ2-7; 7 bases fit TRBD2. The V gene end was trimmed by 1 base and the J gene end by 0 bases; junction bases not matched to a gene: 9. The CDR3 loop spans 17 amino acids. Germline values: CDR1 SGHTA, CDR2 FQGNSA. This CDR3 is CASSLGPLGTNSYEQYF. The CDR3 nucleotides read TGTGCCAGCAGCTTAGGGCCGCTCGGGACTAACTCCTACGAGCAGTACTTC.

The J gene is TRBJ2-7, the V gene TRBV6-5, with D perhaps matching TRBD1 or TRBD2 (5 bases each). V was clipped by 5 bases and J by 4 bases, with 15 bases between them. Per germline, CDR1 MNHEY and CDR2 SVGAGI. The CDR3 length is 14 residues. CDR3 loop: CASSGTVLSYEQYF. For the CDR3, the DNA is TGTGCCAGCAGTGGGACGGTCTTATCGTACGAGCAGTACTTC.

The chain combines TRBV12-3 or TRBV12-4 with TRBJ2-1; tentatively, D is TRBD2 (5 bases). The CDR3 extends over 14 amino acids. V gave up 1 base and J gave up 6 bases, with 10 bases separating them. The CDR3 loop reads CASSLDGVSNEQFF. The CDR3 region has the DNA TGTGCCAGCAGTTTAGACGGGGTGTCCAATGAGCAGTTCTTC.

There are a few counts of this clonotype. This chain links TRBV12-3 or TRBV12-4 with TRBJ2-1; TRBD2 agrees at 14 bases. CDR3 length equals 16 residues. After removal of 6 bases from V and 2 bases from J, the junction contained 3 bases not matched to a gene. CDR3 DNA: TGTGCCAGCAGCGGACTAGCGGGGGGCCCCTACAATGAGCAGTTCTTC. The encoded protein is CASSGLAGGPYNEQFF.

In its sample, this clonotype was seen a few times. The genes are TRBV29-1 and TRBJ1-2; unclear D gene. The germline V gene has CDR1 SQVTM and CDR2 ANQGSEA. V gave up 5 bases and J gave up 4 bases, with 11 bases separating them. The CDR3 has 12 residues. CDR3 sequence (DNA): TGCAGCGTTCCGAGGGTTGGCTATGGCTACACCTTC. Protein: CSVPRVGYGYTF.

The V call is TRBV28, the J call TRBJ2-3, with TRBD2 identical over 10 bases. There are 16 residues in the CDR3. The V gene end was trimmed by 2 bases and the J gene end by 2 bases; junction bases not matched to a gene: 4. Germline V gene lookup returns CDR1 MDHEN and CDR2 SYDVKM. The CDR3 region has the DNA TGTGCCAGCAGTTTAAGGCTAGCGGGGGTCACAGATACGCAGTATTTT. This encodes CASSLRLAGVTDTQYF.

There are a few counts of this clonotype. The chain uses TRBV7-9 and TRBJ2-5, with TRBD2 identical over 7 bases. Near its end, the DNA agrees better with TRBJ2-7, so the J call may be wrong. Germline CDR1 SEHNR, CDR2 FQNEAQ (reference sequence). The length of the CDR3 is 13 residues. The CDR3 region has the DNA TGTGCCAGCAGCGCCTGGACTAGTTACGAGCAGTACTTC. Translated: CASSAWTSYEQYF.